These T cell receptor beta chains were read from a single sample in a study of blood T cell repertoires in COVID-19. Clones were sequenced by immunoSEQ multiplex PCR, and TCRdb holds only the in-frame ones, with some missing. The table has about 19,000 clones, approximately 88% seen once. What was sequenced was peripheral blood. The receptors stem from a human donor in a cohort sampled during active COVID-19. Both conserved end residues are part of each CDR3. Fields, in order: D gene, clone size, CDR3 length, J gene, V gene, CDR3 DNA, CDR3 protein. A D gene is named only where the DNA matches it firmly. A row's size may be missing; if present it is once, few, many or a size class.

D gene: NA
clone size: NA
CDR3 length: 14
J gene: TRBJ2-2
V gene: TRBV9
CDR3 DNA: TGTGCCAGCAGCGTCGACACCTACACCGGGGAGCTGTTTTTT
CDR3 protein: CASSVDTYTGELFF

D gene: NA
clone size: NA
CDR3 length: 14
J gene: TRBJ2-7
V gene: TRBV9
CDR3 DNA: TGTGCCAGCAGCGTAGGCGGTAGCGGATACGAGCAGTACTTC
CDR3 protein: CASSVGGSGYEQYF

D gene: NA
clone size: NA
CDR3 length: 14
J gene: TRBJ2-1
V gene: TRBV19
CDR3 DNA: TGTGCCAGCCACCGGCGGGCTCGGTATAATGAGCAGTTCTTC
CDR3 protein: CASHRRARYNEQFF

D gene: TRBD1
clone size: NA
CDR3 length: 13
J gene: TRBJ2-5
V gene: TRBV7-7
CDR3 DNA: TGTGCTAGCAGTCCCACAGGGGTAGAGACCCAGTACTTC
CDR3 protein: CASSPTGVETQYF

D gene: NA
clone size: NA
CDR3 length: 13
J gene: TRBJ1-2
V gene: TRBV1
CDR3 DNA: TGCACCAGCAGCCAAGGGACACACTATGGCTACACCTTC
CDR3 protein: CTSSQGTHYGYTF

D gene: NA
clone size: NA
CDR3 length: 16
J gene: TRBJ1-6
V gene: TRBV5-1
CDR3 DNA: TGCGCCAGCAGCTTGGCCGGAGGACAGCATAATTCACCCCTCCACTTT
CDR3 protein: CASSLAGGQHNSPLHF

D gene: NA
clone size: NA
CDR3 length: 15
J gene: TRBJ2-5
V gene: TRBV6-5
CDR3 DNA: TGTGCCAGCAGTCCCCGAGGGTGGGAAGGAGAGACCCAGTACTTC
CDR3 protein: CASSPRGWEGETQYF

D gene: NA
clone size: NA
CDR3 length: 16
J gene: TRBJ1-1
V gene: TRBV11-2
CDR3 DNA: TGTGCCAGCAGCTCGCCCTACCTCATCATGAACACTGAAGCTTTCTTT
CDR3 protein: CASSSPYLIMNTEAFF

D gene: NA
clone size: NA
CDR3 length: 14
J gene: TRBJ2-3
V gene: TRBV28
CDR3 DNA: TGTGCCAGCCGAACTGGGGACTTCACAGATACGCAGTATTTT
CDR3 protein: CASRTGDFTDTQYF

D gene: NA
clone size: few
CDR3 length: 14
J gene: TRBJ1-2
V gene: TRBV6-2/TRBV6-3
CDR3 DNA: TGTGCCAGCAGTTACCTGGCAAGGGAGTATGGCTACACCTTC
CDR3 protein: CASSYLAREYGYTF

D gene: NA
clone size: NA
CDR3 length: 12
J gene: TRBJ1-1
V gene: TRBV9
CDR3 DNA: TGTGCCAGCAGCCGGACAGCCACTGAAGCTTTCTTT
CDR3 protein: CASSRTATEAFF

D gene: NA
clone size: NA
CDR3 length: 17
J gene: TRBJ2-1
V gene: TRBV4-1
CDR3 DNA: TGCGCCAGCAGCCAAGCGAATGGAGCGGTACGCTACAATGAGCAGTTCTTC
CDR3 protein: CASSQANGAVRYNEQFF

D gene: NA
clone size: NA
CDR3 length: 14
J gene: TRBJ2-7
V gene: TRBV3-1/TRBV3-2
CDR3 DNA: TGTGCCAGCAGCCTCTCCGGGACTCACTACGAGCAGTACTTC
CDR3 protein: CASSLSGTHYEQYF

D gene: TRBD2
clone size: NA
CDR3 length: 17
J gene: TRBJ2-2
V gene: TRBV10-3
CDR3 DNA: TGTGCCATCAGTGAGTCGGGGACTAGCGGGATCTCCGGGGAGCTGTTTTTT
CDR3 protein: CAISESGTSGISGELFF

D gene: TRBD1
clone size: NA
CDR3 length: 14
J gene: TRBJ1-2
V gene: TRBV5-6
CDR3 DNA: TGTGCCAGCAGCTTGTTCACAGGGGCGGGCGGCTACACCTTC
CDR3 protein: CASSLFTGAGGYTF

D gene: NA
clone size: NA
CDR3 length: 14
J gene: TRBJ2-3
V gene: TRBV7-6
CDR3 DNA: TGTGCCAGCAGGCAGATAGCGGTCGAAGCTACGCAGTATTTT
CDR3 protein: CASRQIAVEATQYF

D gene: NA
clone size: NA
CDR3 length: 16
J gene: TRBJ2-2
V gene: TRBV11-2
CDR3 DNA: TGTGCCAGCAGCTTACTCCGCAGGGTCCACACCGGGGAGCTGTTTTTT
CDR3 protein: CASSLLRRVHTGELFF

D gene: NA
clone size: NA
CDR3 length: 12
J gene: TRBJ2-1
V gene: TRBV7-3
CDR3 DNA: TGTGCCAGCAGCTTTACATCCAATGAGCAGTTCTTC
CDR3 protein: CASSFTSNEQFF

D gene: TRBD1
clone size: NA
CDR3 length: 13
J gene: TRBJ1-1
V gene: TRBV6-5
CDR3 DNA: TGTGCCAGCAGGGTGACAGGGGGTACTGAAGCTTTCTTT
CDR3 protein: CASRVTGGTEAFF

D gene: NA
clone size: NA
CDR3 length: 15
J gene: TRBJ2-5
V gene: TRBV5-1
CDR3 DNA: TGCGCCAGCAGCTTGGGGCAGGGGCGGCAAGAGACCCAGTACTTC
CDR3 protein: CASSLGQGRQETQYF

D gene: TRBD1
clone size: NA
CDR3 length: 15
J gene: TRBJ2-7
V gene: TRBV5-1
CDR3 DNA: TGCGCCAGCAGCTTAGATCCGGGACAGGGCGTCGAGCAGTACTTC
CDR3 protein: CASSLDPGQGVEQYF

D gene: NA
clone size: NA
CDR3 length: 17
J gene: TRBJ2-1
V gene: TRBV9
CDR3 DNA: TGTGCCAGCAGCGACCACCCTAGAAGGATCAACCTATATGAGCAGTTCTTC
CDR3 protein: CASSDHPRRINLYEQFF

D gene: NA
clone size: NA
CDR3 length: 18
J gene: TRBJ2-7
V gene: TRBV5-3
CDR3 DNA: TGTGCCAGAAGCTTGCCCCCGTTGGGTTCCAGGGGCTCCTACGAGCAGTACTTC
CDR3 protein: CARSLPPLGSRGSYEQYF

D gene: TRBD2
clone size: NA
CDR3 length: 15
J gene: TRBJ2-7
V gene: TRBV9
CDR3 DNA: TGTGCCAGCAGCGCCTTAGCGGGTCCCTCCTACGAGCAGTACTTC
CDR3 protein: CASSALAGPSYEQYF